The 25 T cell receptor beta chains below come from one sample, sequenced in a study of T-cell reconstitution after alpha-beta-depleted transplantation in children. Preparation of the TCRbeta library was carried out with unique molecular identifiers. One entry per CDR3 protein results from TCRdb running MiXCR on the PCR reads. The sample has fewer than 550,000 distinct CDR3 sequences, roughly a tenth seen once. Specimen: PBMCs from the stem cell graft donor, collected from the stem cell graft. Receptors were obtained from a human donor who donated a stem cell graft to a child with acute myeloid leukemia.

This clonotype was detected only a few times. This chain uses TRBV5-1 with TRBJ2-7, with TRBD2 matching over 15 bases. The germline V gene encodes CDR1 SGHRS and CDR2 YFSETQ. The CDR3 is 18 residues long. Unmatched junction bases numbered 11, after V lost 3 bases and J lost 4 bases. This CDR3 reads CASSSEGLAGGPVYEQYF. The CDR3, as DNA: TGCGCCAGCAGCTCGGAAGGACTAGCGGGAGGGCCGGTATACGAGCAGTACTTC.

This clonotype was observed at least ten times. Compared with germline, one end of the junction differs, possibly owing to a read error. V gene TRBV29-1 combines with J gene TRBJ1-2; no firm D call. Germline-derived CDR1 and CDR2 are SQVTM and ANQGSEA. This CDR3 spans 11 amino acids. The CDR3 region is CSVAEKIQDSF. CDR3 coding DNA: TGCAGCGTAGCAGAAAAAATTCAGGACTCCTTC.

This clonotype was observed a few times. The rearrangement uses TRBV4-3 and TRBJ2-7, with a tentative D call TRBD1 (6 bases). The germline V gene encodes CDR1 LGHNA and CDR2 YSLEER. Between the trimmed V and J ends, which lost 3 bases and 4 bases, there was a span of 13 bases. The CDR3 has 14 amino acids. The CDR3 spells CASSQSTRGYEQYF. The CDR3 DNA sequence: TGCGCCAGCAGCCAGTCGACAAGGGGGTACGAGCAGTACTTC.

This clonotype was seen a handful of times. This rearrangement joins TRBV20-1 to TRBJ2-4; D unresolved. V was trimmed by 4 bases and J by 4 bases, leaving 5 bases between them. Germline CDR1 is DFQATT and CDR2 is SNEGSKA (reference sequence). The CDR3 runs to 11 residues. The CDR3 loop reads CSAIGKNIQYF. Written as DNA, the CDR3 is TGCAGTGCTATAGGGAAAAACATTCAGTACTTC.

This clonotype has a count of ten or more. The chain carries TRBV5-4 and TRBJ2-3; 10 nucleotides match TRBD1. CDR1 SGHNT and CDR2 YYREEE come from the germline V gene (reference sequence). Losses at the gene ends were 4 bases for V and 5 bases for J; bases not matched to a gene: 4. The CDR3 totals 14 residues. The CDR3 region is CASSRQGAVDTQYF. The CDR3 bases are TGTGCCAGCAGCCGACAGGGGGCCGTAGATACGCAGTATTTT.

A few counts support this clonotype. This sequence joins TRBV12-3 or TRBV12-4 and TRBJ1-4; a weak D match, TRBD1 (6 bases). Trimming removed 5 bases from V and 8 bases from J, with 15 bases in between. The CDR3 runs 14 residues. In DNA form, the CDR3 reads TGTGCCAGCAGTAAAGGGGGGTTTGGGGAAAAACTGTTTTTT. Translating it yields CASSKGGFGEKLFF.

This clonotype was recorded many times. This chain links TRBV10-3 with TRBJ2-1; 10 positions match TRBD2. Per the germline V gene, CDR1 is ENHRY and CDR2 is SYGVKD. V gave up 2 bases and J gave up 6 bases; unmatched junction bases: 4. The CDR3 runs 15 residues. This CDR3 reads CAISEMASGSNEQFF. The CDR3 nucleotides read TGTGCCATCAGTGAGATGGCTAGCGGGAGCAATGAGCAGTTCTTC.

This clonotype was observed a few times. The chain is built from TRBV12-3 or TRBV12-4 and TRBJ1-5; possibly TRBD1 for D (6 bases). The CDR3 consists of 14 residues. The V gene lost 3 bases and the J gene lost 3 bases, with 9 bases spanning the gap. The CDR3 here is CASSFGGLNQPQHF. CDR3 in DNA: TGTGCCAGCAGTTTCGGGGGCCTCAATCAGCCCCAGCATTTT.

The J gene is TRBJ2-7, the V gene TRBV10-3; D is unclear. The V and J ends lost 2 bases and 3 bases respectively, with 11 bases between them. The CDR3 spans 14 residues. CDR1 is ENHRY and CDR2 is SYGVKD in the germline V gene. CDR3 sequence reads: CAISESIFSYEQYF. The CDR3 coding sequence is TGTGCCATCAGTGAGAGTATCTTCAGCTACGAGCAGTACTTC.

CDR3 in amino acids: CASSLAASGRREQYF. DNA of the CDR3: TGTGCCAGCAGCTTAGCTGCTAGCGGGCGACGGGAGCAGTACTTC. The chain carries TRBV7-2 and TRBJ2-7, with 8 bases aligning to TRBD2. The germline CDR1 and CDR2 sequences are SGHTA and FQGNSA. The CDR3 contains 15 residues. V lost 0 bases, J lost 7 bases, and 8 bases stayed unmatched.

This clonotype occurred once. A read error may produce the germline difference seen at one junction end. The chain combines TRBV12-3 or TRBV12-4 with TRBJ2-1; 9 bases align to TRBD2. The CDR3 loop spans 16 amino acids. CDR3 amino acids: CANSLWGAGGPGEQFF. CDR3 nucleotide sequence: TGTGCCAACAGTTTATGGGGCGCGGGGGGGCCGGGTGAGCAGTTCTTC.

The sample holds many counts of this clonotype. Here the CDR3 reads CASSLVLGGGANVLTF. The CDR3 DNA follows: TGTGCCAGCAGCTTAGTTCTTGGTGGTGGGGCCAACGTCCTGACTTTC. The chain links TRBV7-9 to TRBJ2-6, with D uncertain. V lost 1 base to trimming and J lost 3 bases, with 10 bases between them. Germline V lookup: CDR1 SEHNR, CDR2 FQNEAQ (reference sequence). The CDR3 runs 16 residues.

The rearrangement links TRBV4-3 to TRBJ2-3; 11 nucleotides line up with TRBD1. J was trimmed by 5 bases and V by 0 bases; bases with no gene match: 10. The germline V gene encodes CDR1 LGHNA and CDR2 YSLEER. The CDR3 length is 18 residues. The CDR3: CASSQDQQVGQGVDTQYF. The CDR3 coding sequence is TGCGCCAGCAGCCAAGATCAACAAGTGGGACAGGGGGTAGATACGCAGTATTTT.

The V gene is TRBV21-1, the J gene TRBJ2-1. TRBV21-1 is marked as a pseudogene. This CDR3 has 11 residues. CDR3 amino acids: CASSPRFEQFF. CDR3 DNA: TGTGCCAGCAGCCCACGTTTCGAGCAGTTCTTC.

This clonotype was counted a few times. The chain has TRBV12-3 or TRBV12-4 and TRBJ2-6, with TRBD1 identical over 8 bases. The CDR3 extends over 18 amino acids. V shed 4 bases, J shed 4 bases, and the junction held 12 bases outside the gene matches. The DNA for the CDR3 is TGTGCCAGCAGTTGGGGGCTAGACAGGGGACGCGGGGCCAACGTCCTGACTTTC. Translated, it gives CASSWGLDRGRGANVLTF.

In its sample, this clonotype was seen a few times. The CDR3, as DNA: TGTGCCAGCAGCTTAGTCGGCACAGGGGCCGTCAATGAGCAGTTCTTC. Translated, it gives CASSLVGTGAVNEQFF. The J gene is TRBJ2-1, the V gene TRBV7-2; 7 nucleotides line up with TRBD1. The CDR3 sequence is 16 residues long. From germline, CDR1 is SGHTA and CDR2 FQGNSA. V lost 1 base and J lost 6; bases outside the gene matches: 9.

In this sample, this clonotype turned up a few times. This sequence joins TRBV25-1 and TRBJ2-2; 12 bases agree with TRBD2. The V segment lost 6 bases and the J segment 0 bases; nucleotides outside the gene matches: 8. Per the germline V gene, CDR1 is MGHDK and CDR2 is SYGVNS. CDR3 length: 18 amino acids. CDR3 in amino acids: CASSERLAGVSNTGELFF. As DNA, the CDR3 is TGTGCCAGCAGCGAAAGACTAGCGGGAGTGTCGAACACCGGGGAGCTGTTTTTT. Complete variable domain (other parts from reference TRBV25-1 and TRBJ2-2): EADIYQTPRYLVIGTGKKITLECSQTMGHDKMYWYQQDPGMELHLIHYSYGVNSTEKGDLSSESTVSRIRTEHFPLTLESARPSHTSQYLCASSERLAGVSNTGELFFGEGSRLTVL.

This clonotype was counted between two and nine times. The rearrangement joins TRBV7-2 to TRBJ2-5; 7 positions match TRBD1. V gave up 3 bases and J gave up 1 base; unmatched junction bases: 2. The CDR3 consists of 14 residues. CDR1 is SGHTA and CDR2 is FQGNSA in the germline V gene. The CDR3 sequence: CASSFYRGQETQYF. DNA of the CDR3: TGTGCCAGCAGCTTCTACAGGGGCCAAGAGACCCAGTACTTC.

This clonotype was observed a handful of times. This sequence joins TRBV4-3 and TRBJ2-5; tentatively, D is TRBD1 or TRBD2 (6 bases each). V lost 0 bases and J lost 7, with 12 bases in between. The germline CDR1 and CDR2 sequences are LGHNA and YSLEER. This CDR3 is 14 amino acids long. The CDR3 is CASSQEGGPGTQYF. CDR3 sequence (DNA): TGCGCCAGCAGCCAAGAGGGGGGCCCGGGGACCCAGTACTTC.

This clonotype has just a few counts. The chain has TRBV5-1 and TRBJ1-1; 12 positions match TRBD1. In germline, CDR1 is SGHRS, CDR2 YFSETQ. This CDR3 has 16 residues. V shed 4 bases, J shed 4 bases, and the junction held 8 bases outside the gene matches. CDR3 region: CASSRGTGGMGTEAFF. The CDR3, as DNA: TGCGCCAGCAGCCGTGGGACAGGGGGCATGGGCACTGAAGCTTTCTTT. The full variable domain, rest sourced from reference TRBV5-1 and TRBJ1-1, is KAGVTQTPRYLIKTRGQQVTLSCSPISGHRSVSWYQQTPGQGLQFLFEYFSETQRNKGNFPGRFSGRQFSNSRSEMNVSTLELGDSALYLCASSRGTGGMGTEAFFGQGTRLTVV.

There are a few counts of this clonotype. V and J are TRBV30 and TRBJ2-2; possible D gene TRBD1, 6 bases. CDR3 length: 14 amino acids. Germline CDR1 and CDR2: GTSNPN and SVGIG (reference sequence). V lost 4 bases and J lost 4, with 13 bases in between. The chain's CDR3 is CAWKGQLRTGELFF. The CDR3 nucleotides read TGTGCCTGGAAAGGACAGCTACGCACCGGGGAGCTGTTTTTT.

This chain uses TRBV25-1 with TRBJ1-5, with D possibly TRBD1 on 6 matching bases. This CDR3 contains 19 residues. From germline, CDR1 is MGHDK and CDR2 SYGVNS. Trimming took 4 bases from V and 1 from J, leaving 23 bases between them. CDR3 sequence (DNA): TGTGCCAGCAGTGGAAGGGGATTGGGGGGGGGCCGGAGCAATCAGCCCCAGCATTTT. It encodes CASSGRGLGGGRSNQPQHF.

The chain links TRBV5-1 to TRBJ2-1, with 7 bases matching TRBD1. Germline assignment: CDR1 SGHRS and CDR2 YFSETQ. Trimming cost V 2 bases and J 8 bases; bases outside gene matches: 7. The CDR3 has 14 residues. CDR3 sequence: CASSFDRALDEQFF. The CDR3 DNA reads as TGCGCCAGCAGCTTTGACAGGGCTTTGGATGAGCAGTTCTTC. The full variable domain, in which reference TRBV5-1 and TRBJ2-1 provide the parts outside the CDR3, is KAGVTQTPRYLIKTRGQQVTLSCSPISGHRSVSWYQQTPGQGLQFLFEYFSETQRNKGNFPGRFSGRQFSNSRSEMNVSTLELGDSALYLCASSFDRALDEQFFGPGTRLTVL.

This clonotype was seen more than once but under ten times. CDR3 sequence (DNA): TGTGCCAGCAGTTTAGCGGTGGGGAGGTACAATGAGCAGTTCTTC. It codes for CASSLAVGRYNEQFF. The chain carries TRBV12-3 or TRBV12-4 and TRBJ2-1; TRBD2 might be the D (6 bases). CDR3 length: 15 residues. Trimming cost V 0 bases and J 4 bases, with 10 bases left between them.

V gene TRBV12-3 or TRBV12-4 combines with J gene TRBJ1-5; no firm D call. The CDR3 spans 12 residues. The ends were cut back, 3 bases at V and 9 bases at J, with 9 bases in the middle. The DNA of the CDR3 is TGTGCCAGCAGTTTTCAAGACGCGCCCCAGCATTTT. Translated, it gives CASSFQDAPQHF.